The 10 T cell receptor beta chains presented below share a single source sample, sequenced in a study of T cell responses to AZD1222 COVID-19 vaccine. Clones were read by immunoSEQ multiplex PCR, and TCRdb kept only the in-frame ones, dropping some. The data show about 110,000 clones, 89% seen once. The specimen was peripheral blood, collected 28 days after the second AZD1222 dose. The receptors were gathered from an adult who received the AZD1222 COVID-19 vaccine.

The chain carries TRBV3-1 (or the pseudogene TRBV3-2) and TRBJ2-1; D gene unclear. This CDR3 has 15 amino acids. The germline V and J ends were trimmed by 4 bases and 2 bases, with 12 bases remaining between them. CDR1 and CDR2 from the germline V gene are LGHDT and YNNKEL (reference sequence). This CDR3 reads CASSPPVRAYNEQFF. The CDR3 coding sequence is TGTGCCAGCAGCCCCCCCGTCCGCGCCTACAATGAGCAGTTCTTC.

There are a few counts of this clone. The rearrangement joins TRBV20-1 to TRBJ2-2; D remains ambiguous. Per germline, CDR1 DFQATT and CDR2 SNEGSKA (reference sequence). V gave up 3 bases and J gave up 0 bases, with 14 bases separating them. The CDR3 runs to 16 residues. Here the CDR3 reads CSASRLAETNTGELFF. Written as DNA, the CDR3 is TGCAGTGCTAGTCGACTGGCTGAGACGAACACCGGGGAGCTGTTTTTT.

V usage is TRBV28 and J usage is TRBJ1-1; D ambiguous. The V gene's germline CDR1 is MDHEN and CDR2 SYDVKM. The CDR3 length is 15 residues. With 2 bases removed from V and 8 bases from J, the gap between germline ends came to 18 bases. The CDR3 protein is CASSLRGSLKFEAFF. For the CDR3, the DNA is TGTGCCAGCAGTTTACGTGGCAGCCTAAAGTTCGAAGCTTTCTTT.

The chain employs TRBV19 and TRBJ1-3; TRBD1 might be the D (5 bases). V lost 4 bases and J lost 4, with 11 bases in between. The CDR3 runs 14 residues. Per germline, CDR1 LNHDA and CDR2 SQIVND (reference sequence). CDR3 in amino acids: CASSNAGSGNTIYF. The CDR3, as DNA: TGTGCCAGTAGTAATGCAGGGAGCGGAAACACCATATATTTT. Together with reference TRBV19 and TRBJ1-3, the CDR3 gives the full variable domain: DGGITQSPKYLFRKEGQNVTLSCEQNLNHDAMYWYRQDPGQGLRLIYYSQIVNDFQKGDIAEGYSVSREKKESFPLTVTSAQKNPTAFYLCASSNAGSGNTIYFGEGSWLTVV.

This clone was recorded a few times. The chain employs TRBV9 and TRBJ2-3, with 7 bases that match TRBD2. Germline V gives CDR1 SGDLS, CDR2 YYNGEE. There are 16 residues in the CDR3. V shed 0 bases, J shed 1 base, and the junction held 5 bases outside the gene matches. CDR3 nucleotide sequence: TGTGCCAGCAGCGTAGGTAGCGGGTCGGGCACAGATACGCAGTATTTT. It is translated as CASSVGSGSGTDTQYF.

This chain uses TRBV15 with TRBJ1-5, with D possibly TRBD1 on 6 matching bases. The V gene lost 4 bases and the J gene lost 2 bases, with 12 bases spanning the gap. The CDR3 contains 15 residues. Per germline, CDR1 LNHNV and CDR2 YYDKDF (reference sequence). The CDR3 DNA reads as TGTGCCACCAGCAAACCAACAGGGCGCAATCAGCCCCAGCATTTT. Translated, it gives CATSKPTGRNQPQHF.

The chain recombines TRBV9 with TRBJ2-1; the D gene is possibly TRBD2 (5 bases). The V gene's germline CDR1 is SGDLS and CDR2 YYNGEE. With 1 base removed from V and 2 bases from J, the gap between germline ends came to 10 bases. The CDR3 spans 15 residues. This CDR3 is CASSVSEGTYNEQFF. For the CDR3, the DNA is TGTGCCAGCAGCGTATCAGAGGGAACCTACAATGAGCAGTTCTTC.

The V gene is TRBV9, the J gene TRBJ2-1, with 13 bases that match TRBD2. The J segment lost 0 bases and the V segment lost 3 bases, leaving 3 bases of the junction unmatched. The CDR3 has 17 residues. Germline CDR1 is SGDLS and CDR2 is YYNGEE. The CDR3 region has the DNA TGTGCCAGCAGCGGTCGGACTAGCGGGAGCTCCTACAATGAGCAGTTCTTC. This encodes CASSGRTSGSSYNEQFF.

The rearrangement uses TRBV7-2 and TRBJ2-6; a weak D match, TRBD2 (6 bases). Trimming left V 5 bases short and J 0 bases short, with 20 bases between. CDR3 length: 19 residues. Per the germline V gene, CDR1 is SGHTA and CDR2 is FQGNSA. The CDR3 here is CASSQQERVFSSGANVLTF. As DNA, the CDR3 is TGTGCCAGCAGCCAGCAAGAGCGGGTGTTTTCCTCTGGGGCCAACGTCCTGACTTTC.

The rearrangement uses TRBV12-3 or TRBV12-4 and TRBJ2-2; D unresolved. This CDR3 comprises 12 residues. Trimming removed 3 bases at V and 2 bases at J, with 1 base between. The CDR3 bases are TGTGCCAGCAGTTTTAACACCGGGGAGCTGTTTTTT. Residues: CASSFNTGELFF.